The 29 T cell receptor beta chains in this list originate from one sample, sequenced in a study of blood T cells in healthy people across ages. Primers used in a second PCR of roughly 7 to 11 cycles were a sample-barcoded 5' primer and a J-beta primer mix. One entry per CDR3 protein results from TCRdb running MiXCR on the 5' RACE reads. Of approximately 1,000,000 distinct CDR3 sequences in the sample, more than 40% were seen once. Sequences were obtained from blood. The receptors were sampled from a woman aged 55-70 years in good health.

The chain employs TRBV5-6 and TRBJ2-7; D is perhaps TRBD2 (5 bases). This CDR3 comprises 18 residues. Germline lookup yields CDR1 SGHDT and CDR2 YYEEEE. V lost 0 bases, J lost 0 bases, and 19 bases lay in between. CDR3 in DNA: TGTGCCAGCAGCTTGGACCCACGGGTCGGGGAAGCCTCCTACGAGCAGTACTTC. Protein: CASSLDPRVGEASYEQYF. Variable domain in full (rest from reference TRBV5-6 and TRBJ2-7): DAGVTQSPTHLIKTRGQQVTLRCSPKSGHDTVSWYQQALGQGPQFIFQYYEEEERQRGNFPDRFSGHQFPNYSSELNVNALLLGDSALYLCASSLDPRVGEASYEQYFGPGTRLTVT.

For the CDR3, the DNA is TGCAGTGTAGCGGGACAGGGTGGCAATCAGCCCCAGCATTTT. This sequence encodes CSVAGQGGNQPQHF. The chain combines TRBV29-1 with TRBJ1-5; 9 bases match TRBD1. The CDR3 length is 14 residues. From germline, CDR1 is SQVTM and CDR2 ANQGSEA. Full variable domain (remainder filled in from reference TRBV29-1 and TRBJ1-5): SAVISQKPSRDICQRGTSLTIQCQVDSQVTMMFWYRQQPGQSLTLIATANQGSEATYESGFVIDKFPISRPNLTFSTLTVSNMSPEDSSIYLCSVAGQGGNQPQHFGDGTRLSIL.

Concerning this clonotype itself: Sequence at one end of the junction differs from germline and may be a read error. The chain combines TRBV24-1 with TRBJ2-1; D remains unclear. Germline assignment: CDR1 KGHDR and CDR2 SFDVKD. The CDR3 consists of 14 residues. This CDR3 reads CATRDRKSYNEQFF. Here the CDR3 DNA reads TGTGCCACCCGTGATAGGAAATCCTACAATGAGCAGTTCTTC.

On this clonotype: Relative to the germline gene, one junction end is altered; a read error may explain this. This sequence joins TRBV11-2 and TRBJ2-1, with 8 bases lining up with TRBD1. This CDR3 has 16 amino acids. Germline CDR1 reads SGHAT; CDR2 reads FQNNGV. The CDR3 loop is CASSLMPGSGGNGQFF. In DNA, the CDR3 is TGTGCCAGCAGCTTAATGCCTGGGTCAGGGGGCAATGGGCAGTTCTTC.

In this sample, this clonotype turned up a few times. The chain couples TRBV20-1 to TRBJ2-1; 7 bases map to TRBD2. The CDR3 extends over 15 amino acids. V lost 2 bases and J lost 3; bases outside the gene matches: 7. The germline CDR1 and CDR2 sequences are DFQATT and SNEGSKA (reference sequence). DNA of the CDR3: TGCAGTGCTAGACCCGGCGGGAGTCACTACAATGAGCAGTTCTTC. This sequence encodes CSARPGGSHYNEQFF.

The gene calls are TRBV9 and TRBJ2-3, with D perhaps assigned TRBD1 or TRBD2 (5 bases each). Trimming removed 3 bases at V and 0 bases at J, with 14 bases between. Per germline, CDR1 SGDLS and CDR2 YYNGEE. The CDR3 totals 16 residues. The CDR3 DNA sequence: TGTGCCAGCAGCGCCCGGGACCAGACTAGCACAGATACGCAGTATTTT. It specifies CASSARDQTSTDTQYF. The full variable domain, in which reference TRBV9 and TRBJ2-3 provide the parts outside the CDR3, is DSGVTQTPKHLITATGQRVTLRCSPRSGDLSVYWYQQSLDQGLQFLIQYYNGEERAKGNILERFSAQQFPDLHSELNLSSLELGDSALYFCASSARDQTSTDTQYFGPGTRLTVL.

Of note for this clonotype: An end of the junction differs from the germline gene, which may be a read error. CDR3 nucleotide sequence: TGCAGTGCGGCGGGATCTGGGGCCAGCGTCCTGACTTTC. This translates into CSAAGSGASVLTF. The chain employs TRBV20-1 and TRBJ2-6, with a weak D call TRBD2 (6 bases). Germline CDR1 is DFQATT and CDR2 is SNEGSKA (reference sequence). The CDR3 covers 13 residues.

The chain is built from TRBV10-3 and TRBJ1-2; TRBD1 matches at 12 bases. The V and J ends lost 6 bases and 6 bases, in that order; junction bases with no gene match: 5. In germline, CDR1 is ENHRY, CDR2 SYGVKD. CDR3 size: 14 residues. The CDR3 nucleotides read TGTGCCATCAGGGGGGACAGGGGGCGAAATGGCTACACCTTC. It specifies CAIRGDRGRNGYTF.

This clonotype was found a few times. The rearrangement joins TRBV11-2 to TRBJ2-3; 8 bases are a match to TRBD2. From germline, CDR1 is SGHAT and CDR2 FQNNGV. CDR3 length equals 16 residues. Trimming took 1 base from V and 5 from J; bases not matched to a gene: 8. The chain's CDR3 is CASSLGVSGVLDTQYF. The CDR3 bases are TGTGCCAGCAGCTTAGGCGTTAGCGGGGTCCTAGATACGCAGTATTTT.

The rearrangement joins TRBV20-1 to TRBJ2-7, with 7 bases lining up with TRBD1. Germline-derived CDR1 and CDR2 are DFQATT and SNEGSKA (reference sequence). Trimming at V came to 6 bases and at J to 3 bases, leaving 11 bases not matched to a gene. This CDR3 region has 14 residues. Here the CDR3 reads CSARTGTDYYEQYF. CDR3 bases: TGCAGTGCACGGACCGGGACAGATTACTACGAGCAGTACTTC.

The chain combines TRBV27 with TRBJ1-5; maybe TRBD1 (5 bases). Germline V gene lookup returns CDR1 MNHEY and CDR2 SMNVEV (reference sequence). V lost 3 bases to trimming and J lost 7 bases, with 10 bases between them. The CDR3 length is 13 residues. CDR3 DNA: TGTGCCAGCAGTTTTCAGGGAGTACAGCCCCAGCATTTT. Translated: CASSFQGVQPQHF.

The CDR3 nucleotides are TGTGCCAGCAGCTTCGTGGGGGGTTGGGACGAGCAGTACTTC. Amino acid sequence: CASSFVGGWDEQYF. The chain is built from TRBV7-9 and TRBJ2-4, with D maybe TRBD2 (6 bases). The DNA end is a closer match to TRBJ2-7, so the J assignment may be wrong. CDR1 SEHNR and CDR2 FQNEAQ come from the germline V gene (reference sequence). The CDR3 consists of 14 residues.

The chain couples TRBV7-2 to TRBJ2-1, with TRBD2 matching over 7 bases. CDR1 is SGHTA and CDR2 is FQGNSA in the germline V gene. This CDR3 is 15 amino acids long. The trim removed 6 bases at V and 8 bases at J, leaving 13 bases unmatched. CDR3 sequence: CASRPPSGPPDEQFF. The CDR3 DNA reads TGTGCCAGCAGACCGCCTAGCGGTCCTCCCGATGAGCAGTTCTTC.

This clonotype has a single count. The CDR3 DNA reads as TGTGCCAGCAGCCCTCGACTAGCGGGAGACAACTCGGGCAATGAGCAGTTCTTC. Its translation is CASSPRLAGDNSGNEQFF. The V gene is TRBV3-1, the J gene TRBJ2-1; 12 nucleotides match TRBD2. After removal of 4 bases from V and 6 bases from J, the junction contained 13 bases not matched to a gene. This CDR3 is built from 18 residues. CDR1 and CDR2 (germline): LGHDT, YNNKEL (reference sequence).

V usage is TRBV6-1 and J usage is TRBJ1-2; no firm D call. The CDR3 runs to 13 residues. V was cut by 6 bases and J by 4 bases, with 12 bases left in between. Per the germline V gene, CDR1 is MNHNS and CDR2 is SASEGT. The CDR3 nucleotides read TGTGCCAGCAGCACGGGAGTCAGCTATGGCTACACCTTC. Translation: CASSTGVSYGYTF.

J is TRBJ2-4 and V is TRBV7-9; weak D call: TRBD2 (5 bases). The end of the DNA aligns better with TRBJ2-7, so the J call may be wrong. The length of the CDR3 is 14 residues. CDR1 and CDR2 from the germline V gene are SEHNR and FQNEAQ (reference sequence). The CDR3 DNA is TGTGCCAGCAGCCGACCTGAGGGTACTGACGAGCAGTACTTC. It encodes CASSRPEGTDEQYF.

The chain has TRBV7-2 and TRBJ2-5, with D tentatively TRBD1 or TRBD2 (5 bases each). Trimming pared 4 bases from V and 4 bases from J, leaving 10 bases between. The germline V gene encodes CDR1 SGHTA and CDR2 FQGNSA. The length of the CDR3 is 13 residues. This chain's CDR3 is CASSSAGTETQYF. The CDR3, as DNA: TGTGCCAGCAGCTCAGCAGGGACAGAGACCCAGTACTTC.

This clonotype was detected many times. The chain joins TRBV4-1 to TRBJ2-5; possible D gene TRBD2, 6 bases. The CDR3 contains 15 residues. CDR1 is MGHRA, CDR2 YSYEKL, per germline. V shed 1 base and J shed 1 base, with 10 bases lying between them. As DNA, the CDR3 is TGCGCCAGCAGCCAAGCTACGGGGGTCCAAGAGACCCAGTACTTC. It specifies CASSQATGVQETQYF.

The chain links TRBV5-1 to TRBJ2-3, with unresolved D. The V gene's germline CDR1 is SGHRS and CDR2 YFSETQ. V was cut by 3 bases and J by 7 bases, with 6 bases left in between. This CDR3 region has 11 residues. The CDR3 sequence: CASSSTYTQYF. DNA for the CDR3: TGCGCCAGCAGCTCGACTTATACGCAGTATTTT.

Notes on this clonotype: Since a much larger clone is just one base distant, this may be a read error. The CDR3 is CAGSRSTYEQYF. CDR3 coding DNA: TGTGCCGGCAGCCGATCTACCTACGAGCAGTACTTC. The chain joins TRBV14 to TRBJ2-7; D unclear. Per the germline V gene, CDR1 is SGHDN and CDR2 is FVKESK. The CDR3 sequence is 12 residues long. The variable domain in full, completed from reference TRBV14 and TRBJ2-7, reads EAGVTQFPSHSVIEKGQTVTLRCDPISGHDNLYWYRRVMGKEIKFLLHFVKESKQDESGMPNNRFLAERTGGTYSTLKVQPAELEDSGVYFCAGSRSTYEQYFGPGTRLTVT.

The genes are TRBV30 and TRBJ2-7; 9 nucleotides agree with TRBD1. The junction had 9 bases not matched to a gene; V was cut back by 2 bases and J by 4 bases. Germline loops: CDR1 GTSNPN, CDR2 SVGIG (reference sequence). This CDR3 region has 15 residues. CDR3: CAWSSPQGAKYEQYF. CDR3 DNA: TGTGCCTGGAGTTCCCCACAGGGGGCTAAATACGAGCAGTACTTC.

The chain joins TRBV21-1 to TRBJ2-1; TRBD1 is taken as the D call from the table, unchecked against the DNA. TRBV21-1 is assigned pseudogene status. CDR3 length equals 12 residues. The CDR3 sequence is CASIRGHNEQFF. CDR3 DNA: TGTGCCAGCATAAGGGGTCACAATGAGCAGTTCTTC.

This clonotype was seen only once. This sequence joins TRBV4-2 and TRBJ2-1, with no clear D. V was clipped by 4 bases and J by 2 bases, with 12 bases between them. The germline V gene has CDR1 LGHNA and CDR2 YNFKEQ. The CDR3 contains 15 residues. The chain's CDR3 is CASSPGRDAYNEQFF. CDR3 bases: TGTGCCAGCAGCCCCGGACGTGACGCCTACAATGAGCAGTTCTTC.

The chain uses TRBV28 and TRBJ1-1, with TRBD1 identical over 7 bases. The CDR3 loop spans 14 amino acids. V shed 8 bases, J shed 5 bases, and the junction held 11 bases outside the gene matches. Germline V gene sequence: CDR1 MDHEN, CDR2 SYDVKM. The CDR3 DNA reads TGTGCCAGCCGCCCTATCTACAGGGGAACTGAAGCTTTCTTT. It is translated as CASRPIYRGTEAFF. Together with reference TRBV28 and TRBJ1-1, the CDR3 gives the full variable domain: DVKVTQSSRYLVKRTGEKVFLECVQDMDHENMFWYRQDPGLGLRLIYFSYDVKMKEKGDIPEGYSVSREKKERFSLILESASTNQTSMYLCASRPIYRGTEAFFGQGTRLTVV.

This clonotype was detected only a few times. This sequence joins TRBV5-6 and TRBJ2-7; D might be TRBD2 (5 bases). Germline CDR1 is SGHDT and CDR2 is YYEEEE. There are 14 residues in the CDR3. The V end was cut by 7 bases, the J end by 4 bases, with 18 bases between. The CDR3 DNA reads TGTGCCAGCGCCCTTGGGGTCCCGGGGTACGAGCAGTACTTC. It codes for CASALGVPGYEQYF.

The chain carries TRBV10-1 and TRBJ2-2; D is uncertain. This CDR3 has 16 amino acids. The V end lost 2 bases, the J end lost 1 base, and 11 bases lay between the germline ends. The V gene's germline CDR1 is WNHNN and CDR2 SYGVQD (reference sequence). CDR3 region: CASSERWPENTGELFF. For the CDR3, the DNA is TGCGCCAGCAGTGAGAGGTGGCCGGAGAACACCGGGGAGCTGTTTTTT.

The gene calls are TRBV2 and TRBJ2-4; D unclear. Germline V gene lookup returns CDR1 SNHLY and CDR2 FYNNEI. The CDR3 loop spans 12 amino acids. V lost 5 bases and J lost 6, with 8 bases in between. The CDR3 bases are TGTGCCAGCAGTCTGAACGTAAACATTCAGTACTTC. As protein: CASSLNVNIQYF.

This clonotype was observed a few times. This chain links TRBV5-1 with TRBJ2-3; D remains ambiguous. The V and J ends lost 0 bases and 2 bases respectively, with 10 bases between them. The germline gives CDR1 SGHRS, CDR2 YFSETQ. The CDR3 length is 15 residues. CDR3 sequence: CASSLGTFNTDTQYF. The CDR3 coding sequence is TGCGCCAGCAGCTTGGGGACCTTCAACACAGATACGCAGTATTTT. The variable domain in full, with the rest retrieved from reference TRBV5-1 and TRBJ2-3, is KAGVTQTPRYLIKTRGQQVTLSCSPISGHRSVSWYQQTPGQGLQFLFEYFSETQRNKGNFPGRFSGRQFSNSRSEMNVSTLELGDSALYLCASSLGTFNTDTQYFGPGTRLTVL.

In its sample, this clonotype was seen a few times. The V call is TRBV4-1, the J call TRBJ2-7; TRBD1 matches 7 bases. Trimming cost V 1 base and J 2 bases; bases outside gene matches: 2. Germline CDR1 and CDR2: MGHRA and YSYEKL. The CDR3 has 14 residues. CDR3 bases: TGCGCCAGCAGCCAAGTGGGACAGACCTACGAGCAGTACTTC. Translating gives CASSQVGQTYEQYF.